These 22 T cell receptor beta chains share one sample of origin, sequenced in a study of long-term antiretroviral therapy in people with HIV. Runs used v3.0 of the immunoSEQ assay and were done at survey level. Profiled with immunoSEQ multiplex PCR; TCRdb holds only in-frame clones, not every one. Here the sample spans some 11,000 clones, roughly four fifths being singletons. Sample: unsorted PBMCs, taken around 7.2 years after starting antiretroviral therapy. These receptors originate from a man aged 50 to 59 with HIV.

The chain joins TRBV15 to TRBJ1-1, with a possible D match to TRBD1 (6 bases). Between the trimmed V and J ends, which lost 4 bases and 5 bases, there was a span of 14 bases. The CDR3 sequence is 14 residues long. Germline V CDR1 and CDR2: LNHNV, YYDKDF (reference sequence). The chain's CDR3 is CATSTQGQPTEAFF. CDR3 in DNA: TGTGCCACCAGCACCCAAGGACAGCCGACTGAAGCTTTCTTT.

This rearrangement joins TRBV4-1 to TRBJ2-2, with no clear D. The CDR3 length is 16 residues. Germline assignment: CDR1 MGHRA and CDR2 YSYEKL. V shed 4 bases and J shed 1 base, with 13 bases lying between them. CDR3 bases: TGCGCCAGCAGCCCCTCCGAGGTTTTGAACACCGGGGAGCTGTTTTTT. Translating gives CASSPSEVLNTGELFF.

The chain employs TRBV11-2 and TRBJ1-1; no firm D call. The germline V gene has CDR1 SGHAT and CDR2 FQNNGV. Deletions cut 4 bases from V and 5 bases from J, with 17 bases between. The CDR3 has 15 residues. The CDR3 protein is CASSSIGGSETEAFF. CDR3 DNA sequence: TGTGCCAGCAGCTCCATTGGCGGGAGTGAGACTGAAGCTTTCTTT.

About this clone itself: Relative to the germline gene, one junction end is altered; a read error may explain this. The chain has TRBV7-9 and TRBJ1-2, with D uncertain. Germline CDR1 SEHNR, CDR2 FQNEAQ (reference sequence). The CDR3 has 15 residues. CDR3 amino acids: CASSLGLGSSDGYSF. In DNA, the CDR3 is TGTGCCAGCAGCTTAGGTTTGGGGTCCTCAGATGGCTACTCCTTC.

This clone was observed a single time. V is TRBV27 and J is TRBJ1-5; the D is unclear. CDR1 and CDR2 (germline): MNHEY, SMNVEV (reference sequence). This CDR3 contains 15 residues. Trimming cost V 6 bases and J 1 base, with 13 bases left between them. CDR3 region: CASSLTGPSNQPQHF. CDR3 DNA: TGTGCCAGCAGCCTGACCGGACCGAGCAATCAGCCCCAGCATTTT.

In this sample, this clone turned up a few times. This rearrangement joins TRBV4-1 to TRBJ1-2; tentatively, D is TRBD1 (5 bases). Trimming removed 1 base at V and 4 bases at J, with 13 bases between. CDR3 length: 15 residues. Germline lookup yields CDR1 MGHRA and CDR2 YSYEKL. The CDR3 sequence: CASSQGAGGAYGYTF. The CDR3 bases are TGCGCCAGCAGCCAAGGTGCCGGGGGAGCCTATGGCTACACCTTC.

This chain connects TRBV5-1 to TRBJ2-7, with 7 bases identical to TRBD1. Germline V CDR1 and CDR2: SGHRS, YFSETQ. CDR3 size: 15 residues. The V segment lost 3 bases and the J segment 2 bases; nucleotides outside the gene matches: 8. The CDR3, as DNA: TGCGCCAGCAGCTCCCACCCTGGGACAGCCTACGAGCAGTACTTC. Translation: CASSSHPGTAYEQYF.

The chain joins TRBV7-9 to TRBJ2-7, with D perhaps TRBD1 (5 bases). V was clipped by 5 bases and J by 4 bases, with 9 bases between them. Germline V gene sequence: CDR1 SEHNR, CDR2 FQNEAQ (reference sequence). The CDR3 totals 12 residues. The CDR3 sequence is CASSLGVYEQYF. The CDR3 DNA is TGTGCCAGCAGCCTAGGGGTATACGAGCAGTACTTC. Supplemented by reference TRBV7-9 and TRBJ2-7, the full variable domain reads DTGVSQNPRHKITKRGQNVTFRCDPISEHNRLYWYRQTLGQGPEFLTYFQNEAQLEKSRLLSDRFSAERPKGSFSTLEIQRTEQGDSAMYLCASSLGVYEQYFGPGTRLTVT.

The DNA of the CDR3 is TGTGCCATCAGTGAGTCTCCGACAGGGTGGAACACTGAAGCTTTCTTT. Its protein product is CAISESPTGWNTEAFF. The chain links TRBV10-3 to TRBJ1-1; 7 bases agree with TRBD1. The CDR3 is 16 amino acids. Trimming at V came to 0 bases and at J to 1 base, leaving 5 bases not matched to a gene. Germline values: CDR1 ENHRY, CDR2 SYGVKD.

This clone turned up a few times. V usage is TRBV6-6 and J usage is TRBJ1-6; no firm D call. This CDR3 has 15 amino acids. Germline values: CDR1 MNHNY, CDR2 SVGAGI (reference sequence). Trimming stripped 0 bases from V and 4 bases from J, with 7 bases between. CDR3 DNA: TGTGCCAGCAGTTACTCGAGTACATATAATTCACCCCTCCACTTT. Its protein product is CASSYSSTYNSPLHF.

This chain connects TRBV30 to TRBJ1-1; D is unclear. The CDR3 runs 13 residues. Germline V gives CDR1 GTSNPN, CDR2 SVGIG (reference sequence). The ends were cut back, 3 bases at V and 1 base at J, with 9 bases in the middle. The CDR3 loop reads CAWSLGPNTEAFF. The CDR3 region has the DNA TGTGCCTGGAGCCTTGGGCCGAACACTGAAGCTTTCTTT.

V gene TRBV29-1 combines with J gene TRBJ2-7, with 16 bases aligning to TRBD2. Germline loops: CDR1 SQVTM, CDR2 ANQGSEA. The CDR3 spans 19 residues. Trimming took 4 bases from V and 0 from J; bases not matched to a gene: 12. CDR3 bases: TGCAGCGTTGGGGACTTGGGACTAGCGGGGGGGATCGGCTCCTACGAGCAGTACTTC. Protein sequence: CSVGDLGLAGGIGSYEQYF.

The J gene is TRBJ2-1, the V gene TRBV5-1, with TRBD1 matching over 7 bases. V shed 4 bases, J shed 10 bases, and the junction held 5 bases outside the gene matches. The germline V gene has CDR1 SGHRS and CDR2 YFSETQ. The CDR3 consists of 12 residues. The CDR3: CASSVDRHEQFF. CDR3 nucleotides: TGCGCCAGCAGCGTGGACAGGCACGAGCAGTTCTTC.

The V gene is TRBV7-9, the J gene TRBJ2-1; TRBD2 agrees at 14 bases. Looked up from germline, CDR1 is SEHNR and CDR2 is FQNEAQ (reference sequence). The ends lost 4 bases at V and 6 bases at J; junction bases unmatched: 2. The CDR3 consists of 15 residues. CDR3 nucleotides: TGTGCCAGCAGCTCGGGGACTAGCGGGGGCAATGAGCAGTTCTTC. It yields the protein CASSSGTSGGNEQFF.

The V and J genes are TRBV7-9 and TRBJ1-2, with D uncertain. The CDR3 covers 12 residues. The V end lost 3 bases, the J end lost 8 bases, and 10 bases lay between the germline ends. The germline V gene has CDR1 SEHNR and CDR2 FQNEAQ (reference sequence). In nucleotides, the CDR3 is TGTGCCAGCAGCTTTAACAGTCGAGGCTACACCTTC. Translation gives CASSFNSRGYTF.

V and J are TRBV10-3 and TRBJ1-5; tentatively, D is TRBD1 (6 bases). V was trimmed by 2 bases and J by 4 bases, leaving 9 bases between them. The CDR3 length is 14 residues. Germline loops: CDR1 ENHRY, CDR2 SYGVKD. CDR3 sequence: CAISEPDRNQPQHF. The CDR3 DNA is TGTGCCATCAGTGAGCCCGACAGGAATCAGCCCCAGCATTTT.

The chain recombines TRBV11-3 with TRBJ2-7; D call uncertain. The CDR3 contains 15 residues. Trimming took off 5 bases at V and 5 bases at J, with 19 bases between the two ends. Germline V gives CDR1 SGHNT, CDR2 YENEEA. The DNA of the CDR3 is TGTGCCAGCAGCCGAGGTCTGGGGTCCGGTCACGAGCAGTACTTC. Translating gives CASSRGLGSGHEQYF.

The chain carries TRBV4-1 and TRBJ2-4, with a tentative D call TRBD2 (7 bases). Trimming took off 1 base at V and 7 bases at J, with 11 bases between the two ends. Germline loops: CDR1 MGHRA, CDR2 YSYEKL. The CDR3 extends over 14 amino acids. CDR3 amino acids: CASSQAGGYNIQYF. The CDR3 bases are TGCGCCAGCAGCCAAGCGGGGGGCTATAACATTCAGTACTTC.

V usage is TRBV27 and J usage is TRBJ2-3, with 8 bases lining up with TRBD2. CDR1 and CDR2 from the germline V gene are MNHEY and SMNVEV (reference sequence). The CDR3 sequence is 16 residues long. Germline trimming cut 1 base from V and 4 bases from J; bases unmatched to any gene: 7. The CDR3: CASSLYAGGGADTQYF. CDR3 bases: TGTGCCAGCAGTTTATATGCGGGGGGAGGGGCAGATACGCAGTATTTT.

CDR3 sequence reads: CASSSAGTGLYEQYF. The CDR3 DNA reads as TGTGCCAGCAGTTCCGCCGGGACAGGGCTCTACGAGCAGTACTTC. The chain couples TRBV5-4 to TRBJ2-7; TRBD1 matches 9 bases. Germline CDR1 SGHNT, CDR2 YYREEE (reference sequence). The CDR3 is 15 residues long. The V segment lost 5 bases and the J segment 3 bases; nucleotides outside the gene matches: 9.

The J gene is TRBJ1-2, the V gene TRBV29-1; D is ambiguous. The CDR3 is 12 residues long. Germline-derived CDR1 and CDR2 are SQVTM and ANQGSEA. Trimming removed 7 bases from V and 3 bases from J, with 12 bases in between. CDR3 residues: CSAFNGDYGYTF. CDR3 coding DNA: TGCAGCGCCTTTAATGGAGACTATGGCTACACCTTC.

The V gene is TRBV27, the J gene TRBJ2-7, with 7 bases lining up with TRBD1. Trimming took 5 bases from V and 5 from J; bases not matched to a gene: 12. The CDR3 runs to 15 residues. Looked up from germline, CDR1 is MNHEY and CDR2 is SMNVEV (reference sequence). DNA of the CDR3: TGTGCCAGCAGTCCATATATCACAGGGGCACACGAGCAGTACTTC. This translates into CASSPYITGAHEQYF.